This T cell receptor beta chain is from a study of T-cell reconstitution after alpha-beta-depleted transplantation in children. This CDR3 is built from 11 residues. CDR1 is LGHDT and CDR2 is YNNKEL in the germline V gene (reference sequence). V was pared by 0 bases and J by 9 bases, with 3 bases between. The table lists this clonotype with a few counts. The authors prepared the TCRbeta library with unique molecular identifiers. TCRdb independently ran MiXCR on the PCR reads; one entry per CDR3 protein. The sample yields about 540,000 distinct CDR3 sequences, about 18% seen once. Here the sequenced sample was PBMCs from the stem cell graft donor, taken from the stem cell graft. The rearrangement links TRBV3-1 to TRBJ2-1; D is uncertain. This receptor was identified in a human donor who donated a stem cell graft to a child with acute lymphoblastic leukemia. CDR3 sequence: CASSQDFEQFF. The DNA of the CDR3 is TGTGCCAGCAGCCAAGACTTTGAGCAGTTCTTC.